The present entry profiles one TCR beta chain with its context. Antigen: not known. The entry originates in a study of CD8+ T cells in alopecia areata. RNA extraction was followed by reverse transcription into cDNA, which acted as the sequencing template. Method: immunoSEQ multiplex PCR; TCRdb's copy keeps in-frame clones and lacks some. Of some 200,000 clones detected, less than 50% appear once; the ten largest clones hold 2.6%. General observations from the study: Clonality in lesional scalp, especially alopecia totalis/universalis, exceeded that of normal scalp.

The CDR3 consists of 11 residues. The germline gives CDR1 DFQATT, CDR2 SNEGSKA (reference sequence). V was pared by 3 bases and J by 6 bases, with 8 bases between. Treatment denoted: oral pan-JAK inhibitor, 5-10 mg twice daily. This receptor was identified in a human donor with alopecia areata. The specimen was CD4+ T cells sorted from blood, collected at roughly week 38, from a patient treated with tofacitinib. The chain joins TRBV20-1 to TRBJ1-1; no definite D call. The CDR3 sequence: CSARVVAEAFF. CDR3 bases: TGCAGTGCTAGGGTTGTGGCTGAAGCTTTCTTT.